Listed below are T cell receptor beta chains from one sample, sequenced in a study of blood T cell repertoires in COVID-19. Method: immunoSEQ multiplex PCR; TCRdb's copy keeps in-frame clones and lacks some. The sample lists roughly 52,000 clones, 89% occurring once. Specimen: peripheral blood. The receptors were gathered from a human donor in a cohort sampled during active COVID-19. Each CDR3 is given with its conserved first and last residue. The order of the fields is V gene, D gene, J gene, clone size, CDR3 protein, CDR3 DNA. D genes are given only for firm matches. Size values are once, few and many counts, or a class for expanded clones, and some rows have none.

>TRBV7-3|TRBD2|TRBJ2-3|NA
CASSAGVFAPTDTQYF
TGTGCCAGCAGCGCGGGGGTCTTTGCCCCCACAGATACGCAGTATTTT
>TRBV12-5|NA|TRBJ1-3|NA
CASGGLGGSGNTIYF
TGTGCTAGTGGCGGACTGGGAGGCTCTGGAAACACCATATATTTT
>TRBV12-3/TRBV12-4|NA|TRBJ2-2|once
CASRRQTTGELFF
TGTGCCAGCAGAAGACAGACGACCGGGGAGCTGTTTTTT
>TRBV4-1|NA|TRBJ2-3|NA
CASSQEGRGDTQYF
TGCGCCAGCAGCCAAGAAGGGCGGGGCGATACGCAGTATTTT
>TRBV7-9|NA|TRBJ1-1|NA
CASSRGGDPRGAFF
TGTGCCAGCAGCCGCGGGGGGGACCCTAGGGGAGCTTTCTTT
>TRBV9|NA|TRBJ2-2|NA
CASSIDSTGELFF
TGTGCCAGCAGCATCGACAGCACCGGGGAGCTGTTTTTT
>TRBV30|NA|TRBJ1-2|NA
CACRDTLNYGYTF
TGTGCCTGCCGGGACACCTTAAACTATGGCTACACCTTC
>TRBV7-3|TRBD2|TRBJ2-2|NA
CASSLTGTRVAGELFF
TGTGCCAGCAGCCTAACCGGGACTAGAGTGGCCGGGGAGCTGTTTTTT
>TRBV5-1|TRBD1|TRBJ1-2|NA
CASSSRDRVPYGYTF
TGCGCCAGCAGCTCGAGGGACAGGGTACCCTATGGCTACACCTTC
>TRBV7-9|NA|TRBJ2-7|few
CASSFGGGGYEQYF
TGTGCCAGCAGCTTCGGGGGTGGAGGCTACGAGCAGTACTTC
>TRBV5-6|NA|TRBJ2-1|NA
CASMFRSNEQFF
TGTGCCAGCATGTTCCGGTCTAATGAGCAGTTCTTC
>TRBV6-5|TRBD1|TRBJ1-1|NA
CASRTGGTVEAFF
TGTGCCAGCAGGACAGGGGGGACAGTAGAAGCTTTCTTT
>TRBV25-1|NA|TRBJ2-5|NA
CASSDSSGRETQYF
TGTGCCAGCAGTGATTCCAGCGGGCGGGAGACCCAGTACTTC
>TRBV7-6|NA|TRBJ1-4|NA
CASSLDTGRPNEKLFF
TGTGCCAGCAGCTTAGATACAGGTCGACCTAATGAAAAACTGTTTTTT
>TRBV4-1|NA|TRBJ1-1|NA
CASSQRDEGSYTEAFF
TGCGCCAGCAGCCAAAGGGATGAGGGCTCCTACACTGAAGCTTTCTTT
>TRBV2|NA|TRBJ2-7|NA
CASSERYEQYF
TGTGCCAGCAGTGAGAGGTACGAGCAGTACTTC
>TRBV4-1|TRBD2|TRBJ2-1|NA
CASSPSGGVYNEQFF
TGCGCCAGCAGCCCAAGCGGGGGGGTTTACAATGAGCAGTTCTTC
>TRBV7-2|TRBD1|TRBJ2-7|once
CASSLQGVYEQYF
TGTGCCAGCAGCCTTCAGGGGGTCTACGAGCAGTACTTC
>TRBV19|TRBD1|TRBJ1-3|NA
CASSPDRQGTGNTIYF
TGTGCCAGTAGTCCCGACCGACAGGGAACTGGAAACACCATATATTTT
>TRBV3-1/TRBV3-2|TRBD1|TRBJ1-2|NA
CASSATGGYGYTF
TGTGCCAGCAGTGCGACAGGGGGCTATGGCTACACCTTC
>TRBV7-9|TRBD1|TRBJ1-2|NA
CASSLEGAEGYTF
TGTGCCAGCAGCTTAGAGGGGGCAGAGGGCTACACCTTC
>TRBV5-4|TRBD2|TRBJ2-5|NA
CASSSLAGEGETQYF
TGTGCCAGCAGCTCCCTAGCGGGGGAGGGGGAGACCCAGTACTTC
>TRBV27|TRBD1|TRBJ2-3|NA
CASSLSRGGRTQYF
TGTGCCAGCAGTTTATCAAGAGGGGGCCGAACGCAGTATTTT
>TRBV27|TRBD2|TRBJ2-1|NA
CASRRDPGTSGGALEQFF
TGTGCCAGCAGAAGGGACCCAGGGACTAGCGGGGGGGCTCTTGAGCAGTTCTTC
>TRBV14|NA|TRBJ2-7|few
CASAPDGATYEQYF
TGTGCCAGCGCCCCGGATGGGGCTACGTACGAGCAGTACTTC
>TRBV11-2|TRBD1|TRBJ1-1|once
CASSSRTGGNTEAFF
TGTGCCAGCAGCTCCCGGACAGGGGGTAACACTGAAGCTTTCTTT
>TRBV18|TRBD2|TRBJ2-3|NA
CASSPPGLAGGTDTQYF
TGTGCCAGCTCACCACCGGGACTAGCGGGGGGGACAGATACGCAGTATTTT
>TRBV4-3|TRBD1|TRBJ1-2|NA
CASSHSTGGPNYGYTF
TGCGCCAGCAGCCACTCGACAGGGGGACCTAACTATGGCTACACCTTC
>TRBV19|NA|TRBJ1-2|NA
CASKSFWGRGYGYTF
TGTGCCAGTAAATCCTTCTGGGGCAGGGGTTATGGCTACACCTTC
>TRBV12-5|TRBD1|TRBJ2-1|NA
CASGSGTGGYNEQFF
TGTGCTAGTGGTTCCGGGACAGGGGGATACAATGAGCAGTTCTTC
>TRBV12-3/TRBV12-4|TRBD1|TRBJ2-5|NA
CASSLGDRETQYF
TGTGCCAGCAGTTTAGGGGACAGAGAGACCCAGTACTTC
>TRBV28|TRBD1|TRBJ2-1|NA
CASSLLDRAYNEQFF
TGTGCTAGCAGTTTACTGGACAGGGCCTACAATGAGCAGTTCTTC
>TRBV9|TRBD1|TRBJ1-5|NA
CASSALPEDRGPGPNQPQHF
TGTGCCAGCAGCGCCTTACCCGAGGACAGGGGGCCCGGGCCAAATCAGCCCCAGCATTTT
>TRBV5-4|NA|TRBJ1-3|NA
CASSGPSSGNTIYF
TGTGCCAGCAGCGGGCCAAGTTCTGGAAACACCATATATTTT
>TRBV19|TRBD1|TRBJ2-1|once
CASSISGQGAYEQFF
TGTGCCAGTAGTATCTCGGGACAGGGGGCTTATGAGCAGTTCTTC
>TRBV6-6|NA|TRBJ2-7|NA
CASSWGHGISYEQYF
TGTGCCAGCAGTTGGGGACACGGAATCTCCTACGAGCAGTACTTC
>TRBV18|NA|TRBJ2-1|NA
CASSPLTVHNNEQFF
TGTGCCAGCTCACCCCTGACAGTCCACAACAATGAGCAGTTCTTC
>TRBV13|TRBD2|TRBJ2-7|NA
CASSRRLAGGPSGSYEQYF
TGTGCCAGCAGCCGACGACTAGCGGGGGGGCCCTCCGGCTCCTACGAGCAGTACTTC
>TRBV2|TRBD1|TRBJ2-7|NA
CASSVNEGALYEQYF
TGTGCCAGCAGTGTTAATGAGGGGGCACTCTACGAGCAGTACTTC
>TRBV14|NA|TRBJ1-6|NA
CASSQGLNSPLHF
TGTGCCAGCAGCCAGGGACTTAATTCACCCCTCCACTTT